The 2 T cell receptor beta chains listed next were all sequenced from one sample in a study of control samples from healthy donors and cancer patients. This table comes from immunoSEQ multiplex PCR, and its TCRdb copy is limited to in-frame clones, with some not included. The data contain approximately 110,000 clones, more than 85% of them singletons. The source material was blood. All receptors derive from a woman in her late teens or twenties in good health.

The chain joins TRBV15 to TRBJ2-7; either TRBD1 or TRBD2 may fit D (6 bases each). The length of the CDR3 is 18 residues. Germline V gene sequence: CDR1 LNHNV, CDR2 YYDKDF (reference sequence). V was cut by 1 base and J by 3 bases, with 22 bases left in between. The CDR3 is CATSRVKGSGRGLYEQYF. The CDR3, as DNA: TGTGCCACCAGCAGAGTGAAGGGGTCTGGCAGGGGACTCTACGAGCAGTACTTC.

The chain joins TRBV6-1 to TRBJ1-2, with 10 bases fitting TRBD1. Germline values: CDR1 MNHNS, CDR2 SASEGT. Trimming took 3 bases from V and 0 from J; bases not matched to a gene: 4. The CDR3 loop spans 16 amino acids. The DNA of the CDR3 is TGTGCCAGCAGTGATGGACAGGGGGACACTAACTATGGCTACACCTTC. This codes for CASSDGQGDTNYGYTF.